Reported below is one TCR beta chain. Sequencing was performed with immunoSEQ multiplex PCR; in TCRdb, only in-frame clones are kept and a portion is missing. The table records more than 65,000 clones, approximately 89% of them present only once. The record originates from a study of identifying expanded T cells in peripheral blood. During the collection period, no donor immune events like infections were recorded. There are 14 residues in the CDR3. Germline CDR1 reads LGHNA; CDR2 reads YSLEER. V was cut by 2 bases and J by 6 bases, with 13 bases left in between. This TCR came from a person aged 18 to 70 in good health. The V gene is TRBV4-3, the J gene TRBJ1-1; TRBD1 might be the D (5 bases). Sequencing input: blood. Here the CDR3 DNA reads TGCGCCAGCAGCCAATACTCCGAGGGGTCTGAAGCTTTCTTT. Encoded protein: CASSQYSEGSEAFF.